The 26 T cell receptor beta chains below were found in one sample sequenced in a study of blood T cell repertoires in COVID-19. Here immunoSEQ multiplex PCR was the method, and the copy in TCRdb shows in-frame clones only, minus some. The sample lists some 350,000 clones; approximately 88% were seen once. Sequencing was carried out using PBMCs or T cells enriched from blood (not recorded which). Receptors were obtained from a young man who had recovered from COVID-19.

V and J are TRBV7-2 and TRBJ1-2, with D maybe TRBD1 (6 bases). The length of the CDR3 is 14 residues. Germline assignment: CDR1 SGHTA and CDR2 FQGNSA. Between the trimmed V and J ends, which lost 5 bases and 4 bases, there was a span of 14 bases. CDR3 sequence reads: CASSPVRQAYGYTF. For the CDR3, the DNA is TGTGCCAGCAGCCCAGTAAGACAGGCCTATGGCTACACCTTC. Combining the CDR3 with reference TRBV7-2 and TRBJ1-2 gives the whole variable domain GAGVSQSPSNKVTEKGKDVELRCDPISGHTALYWYRQSLGQGLEFLIYFQGNSAPDKSGLPSDRFSAERTGGSVSTLTIQRTQQEDSAVYLCASSPVRQAYGYTFGSGTRLTVV.

This clone has just a few counts. The V call is TRBV6-5, the J call TRBJ2-3; tentative D call: TRBD2 (5 bases). With 10 bases removed from V and 0 bases from J, the gap between germline ends came to 8 bases. Germline V gene data show CDR1 as MNHEY and CDR2 as SVGAGI. The CDR3 contains 12 residues. The CDR3 region is CANGESTDTQYF. In DNA, the CDR3 is TGTGCCAACGGGGAAAGCACAGATACGCAGTATTTT.

The chain has TRBV13 and TRBJ1-4; D is possibly TRBD1 (6 bases). There are 15 residues in the CDR3. Trimming shortened V by 5 bases and J by 3 bases, and 13 bases separated the two germline ends. The germline gives CDR1 PRHDT, CDR2 FYEKMQ (reference sequence). CDR3 protein: CASSPRPGANEKLFF. The CDR3 DNA follows: TGTGCCAGCAGCCCAAGGCCAGGGGCTAATGAAAAACTGTTTTTT.

The chain employs TRBV23-1 and TRBJ1-3, with D perhaps matching TRBD1 (5 bases). TRBV23-1 is assigned to the ORF class and has an uncertain function. The CDR3 covers 19 residues. V was pared by 0 bases and J by 0 bases, with 18 bases between. CDR3 DNA: TGCGCCAGCAGTCAATCTATCTACGACAGATACTTCTCTGGAAACACCATATATTTT. The encoded protein is CASSQSIYDRYFSGNTIYF.

The rearrangement joins TRBV5-4 to TRBJ2-3; D possibly corresponds to TRBD2 (5 bases). V shed 0 bases and J shed 4 bases, with 12 bases lying between them. Germline assignment: CDR1 SGHNT and CDR2 YYREEE (reference sequence). This CDR3 contains 15 residues. CDR3 amino acids: CASSLGRMDADTQYF. In DNA, the CDR3 is TGTGCCAGCAGCTTGGGGAGGATGGACGCAGATACGCAGTATTTT.

Regarding this clone: The sample has other DNA sequences that encode this CDR3 too. This chain connects TRBV28 to TRBJ2-7; 8 bases match TRBD1. The CDR3 consists of 13 residues. The germline CDR1 and CDR2 sequences are MDHEN and SYDVKM. J lost 3 bases, V lost 8 bases, and 6 bases had no gene match. The CDR3 bases are TGTGCCAGCCGCAGCACAGGGGGCTACGAGCAGTACTTC. Protein sequence: CASRSTGGYEQYF. Using reference TRBV28 and TRBJ2-7 for the parts outside the CDR3, the full variable domain is DVKVTQSSRYLVKRTGEKVFLECVQDMDHENMFWYRQDPGLGLRLIYFSYDVKMKEKGDIPEGYSVSREKKERFSLILESASTNQTSMYLCASRSTGGYEQYFGPGTRLTVT.

The J gene is TRBJ2-2, the V gene TRBV29-1; 11 positions match TRBD2. CDR1 SQVTM and CDR2 ANQGSEA come from the germline V gene. The CDR3 length is 15 residues. The V gene end was trimmed by 1 base and the J gene end by 2 bases; junction bases not matched to a gene: 0. CDR3 in DNA: TGCAGCGTTGAAGGACTAGCGGGAAACACCGGGGAGCTGTTTTTT. Protein product: CSVEGLAGNTGELFF.

This sequence joins TRBV28 and TRBJ2-3; D is unclear. The CDR3 runs to 15 residues. Deletions cut 3 bases from V and 0 bases from J, with 10 bases between. From germline, CDR1 is MDHEN and CDR2 SYDVKM. This chain's CDR3 is CASSFLESSTDTQYF. CDR3 in DNA: TGTGCCAGCAGTTTTCTAGAATCTAGCACAGATACGCAGTATTTT.

The V call is TRBV2, the J call TRBJ2-7; 7 bases agree with TRBD2. The germline CDR1 and CDR2 sequences are SNHLY and FYNNEI. After removal of 4 bases from V and 0 bases from J, the junction contained 3 bases not matched to a gene. The CDR3 totals 14 residues. The CDR3, as DNA: TGTGCCAGCAGTGGGGACTACCGCTCCTACGAGCAGTACTTC. Its protein is CASSGDYRSYEQYF.

The chain uses TRBV28 and TRBJ2-5; D possibly corresponds to TRBD1 (6 bases). The CDR3 has 14 residues. CDR1 is MDHEN, CDR2 SYDVKM, per germline. With 3 bases removed from V and 4 bases from J, the gap between germline ends came to 12 bases. This CDR3 is CASSFVGAGETQYF. CDR3 DNA: TGTGCCAGCAGTTTTGTGGGGGCTGGAGAGACCCAGTACTTC.

This chain links TRBV9 with TRBJ2-1; tentative D call: TRBD1 (5 bases). The germline V gene encodes CDR1 SGDLS and CDR2 YYNGEE. The ends were cut back, 0 bases at V and 4 bases at J, with 8 bases in the middle. This CDR3 contains 14 residues. In DNA, the CDR3 is TGTGCCAGCAGCGTAGGACAGAGTTACAATGAGCAGTTCTTC. Amino acid sequence: CASSVGQSYNEQFF.

This clone was counted only a few times. The chain has TRBV4-1 and TRBJ1-3, with D hard to call. Trimming cost V 0 bases and J 4 bases, with 13 bases left between them. The CDR3 contains 16 residues. The V gene's germline CDR1 is MGHRA and CDR2 YSYEKL. The CDR3 coding sequence is TGCGCCAGCAGCCAAGAGAGTTACTTTCTGGGAAACACCATATATTTT. Translation gives CASSQESYFLGNTIYF.

The V call is TRBV6-5, the J call TRBJ1-4; TRBD1 aligns across 7 bases. Germline V gene sequence: CDR1 MNHEY, CDR2 SVGAGI. The CDR3 is 15 amino acids. V lost 6 bases and J lost 0; bases outside the gene matches: 4. The CDR3 region is CASRGTDATNEKLFF. CDR3 sequence (DNA): TGTGCCAGCAGAGGGACAGATGCAACTAATGAAAAACTGTTTTTT.

For this clone: Other DNA sequences of this sample code for an identical CDR3. The chain has TRBV5-6 and TRBJ2-1; 11 bases line up with TRBD2. This CDR3 contains 16 residues. The junction had 3 bases not matched to a gene; V was cut back by 0 bases and J by 4 bases. Germline V gene data show CDR1 as SGHDT and CDR2 as YYEEEE. The CDR3, as DNA: TGTGCCAGCAGCTTGGGACTAGCGGGGAGTTACAATGAGCAGTTCTTC. Protein sequence: CASSLGLAGSYNEQFF.

This clone was recorded a few times. The V gene is TRBV28, the J gene TRBJ1-1; 12 positions match TRBD1. V shed 5 bases, J shed 2 bases, and the junction held 6 bases outside the gene matches. Looked up from germline, CDR1 is MDHEN and CDR2 is SYDVKM. The CDR3 contains 16 residues. The CDR3 nucleotides are TGTGCCAGCAGTGACGGGACAGGGGGCCCAAACACTGAAGCTTTCTTT. Translation gives CASSDGTGGPNTEAFF.

This chain joins TRBV21-1 and TRBJ2-7; TRBD1, the table's D call, lacks a check against the DNA. TRBV21-1 is a pseudogene segment. CDR3 length equals 15 residues. The CDR3 sequence: CASKTWAGCCYEQYF. The DNA for the CDR3 is TGTGCCAGCAAAACCTGGGCAGGGTGTTGCTACGAGCAGTACTTC.

This sequence joins TRBV5-1 and TRBJ2-3; 7 bases are a match to TRBD1. V gave up 4 bases and J gave up 4 bases; unmatched junction bases: 9. CDR1 and CDR2 from the germline V gene are SGHRS and YFSETQ. This CDR3 comprises 15 residues. The CDR3, as DNA: TGCGCCAGCAGCCTACAGGGGCAACCTTCAGATACGCAGTATTTT. Translated: CASSLQGQPSDTQYF.

The genes are TRBV7-2 and TRBJ1-5; D unresolved. The V end lost 4 bases, the J end lost 3 bases, and 7 bases lay between the germline ends. The V gene's germline CDR1 is SGHTA and CDR2 FQGNSA. The CDR3 has 13 residues. The CDR3 sequence is CASSSGPNQPQHF. The CDR3 coding sequence is TGTGCCAGCAGCTCAGGTCCCAATCAGCCCCAGCATTTT.

In its sample, this clone was seen a few times. The chain has TRBV7-2 and TRBJ1-5; 8 positions match TRBD1. V dropped 6 bases and J dropped 4; count of bases not matched to a gene: 2. The CDR3 is 13 amino acids. The V gene's germline CDR1 is SGHTA and CDR2 FQGNSA. Here the CDR3 DNA reads TGTGCCAGCAGTCGACAGGGGAATCAGCCCCAGCATTTT. It specifies CASSRQGNQPQHF.

The chain uses TRBV18 and TRBJ2-3, with D perhaps matching TRBD1 (6 bases). The CDR3 extends over 14 amino acids. Germline V gives CDR1 KGHSH, CDR2 LQKENI. V shed 3 bases and J shed 4 bases, with 11 bases lying between them. CDR3 region: CASSPLQGSDTQYF. The CDR3 DNA follows: TGTGCCAGCTCACCGCTGCAGGGGTCAGATACGCAGTATTTT.

The chain has TRBV30 and TRBJ2-2; no reliable D call. CDR1 is GTSNPN, CDR2 SVGIG, per germline (reference sequence). V lost 0 bases and J 4 bases, leaving 9 bases between the germline ends. This CDR3 is built from 14 residues. The CDR3 nucleotides read TGTGCCTGGAGTGTACGTCGCAGCACCGGGGAGCTGTTTTTT. Its protein product is CAWSVRRSTGELFF.

The DNA of the CDR3 is TGTGCCAGCTCAACTCGGACAGGAGAGACCCAGTACTTC. Translating gives CASSTRTGETQYF. The chain combines TRBV18 with TRBJ2-5; 7 bases align to TRBD1. V trimming: 5 bases; J trimming: 4 bases; junction bases outside the gene matches: 4. The CDR3 has 13 amino acids. Germline CDR1 is KGHSH and CDR2 is LQKENI.

CDR3 residues: CASRMTATEAFF. The CDR3 nucleotides read TGTGCCAGCAGGATGACAGCCACTGAAGCTTTCTTT. The rearrangement joins TRBV2 to TRBJ1-1, with D tentatively TRBD1 (5 bases). V lost 6 bases and J lost 4, with 9 bases in between. CDR1 and CDR2 from the germline V gene are SNHLY and FYNNEI. CDR3 length: 12 residues.

The chain recombines TRBV11-2 with TRBJ2-1, with a possible D match to TRBD2 (7 bases). The CDR3 consists of 14 residues. Germline V gene lookup returns CDR1 SGHAT and CDR2 FQNNGV. V was pared by 3 bases and J by 2 bases, with 8 bases between. CDR3 sequence reads: CASSLGGPYNEQFF. CDR3 coding DNA: TGTGCCAGCAGCTTGGGGGGGCCCTACAATGAGCAGTTCTTC.

V gene TRBV2 combines with J gene TRBJ1-5; TRBD1 aligns across 8 bases. This CDR3 has 15 residues. V was clipped by 6 bases and J by 0 bases; unmatched bases: 4. Germline lookup yields CDR1 SNHLY and CDR2 FYNNEI. The CDR3 sequence is CASSWGQDSNQPQHF. The CDR3 DNA is TGTGCCAGCAGCTGGGGACAGGATAGCAATCAGCCCCAGCATTTT.

This clone was recorded only once. The chain couples TRBV9 to TRBJ2-5, with a possible D match to TRBD2 (6 bases). Germline values: CDR1 SGDLS, CDR2 YYNGEE. CDR3 length: 17 amino acids. V lost 4 bases and J 7 bases, leaving 26 bases between the germline ends. The CDR3 loop is CASSPGRRGPVGGTQYF. The DNA for the CDR3 is TGTGCCAGCAGCCCCGGACGGCGGGGCCCTGTGGGGGGGACCCAGTACTTC.